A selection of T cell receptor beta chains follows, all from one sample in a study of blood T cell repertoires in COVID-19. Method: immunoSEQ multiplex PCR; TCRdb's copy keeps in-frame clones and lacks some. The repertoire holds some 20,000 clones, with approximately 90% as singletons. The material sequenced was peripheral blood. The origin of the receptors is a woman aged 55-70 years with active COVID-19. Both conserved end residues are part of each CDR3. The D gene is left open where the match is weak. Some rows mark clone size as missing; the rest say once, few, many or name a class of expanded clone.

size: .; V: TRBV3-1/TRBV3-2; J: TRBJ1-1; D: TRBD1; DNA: TGTGCCAGCAGCCAGCCGGGACAGGGGTCCACTGAAGCTTTCTTT; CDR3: CASSQPGQGSTEAFF
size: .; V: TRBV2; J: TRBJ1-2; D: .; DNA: TGTGCCAGCAGTGAAGGGGCAGCCTATGGCTACACCTTC; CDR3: CASSEGAAYGYTF
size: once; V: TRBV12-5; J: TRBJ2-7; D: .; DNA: TGTGCTAGTGGCTCCCGACAGGGAGCAGACCGGCGGGAGGCAGGGGAGCAGTACTTC; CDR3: CASGSRQGADRREAGEQYF
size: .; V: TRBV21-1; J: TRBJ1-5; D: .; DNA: TGTGCCAGCGAAGGACGGGGAGCCAGGAGTCGAGAGAATTATAGCAATCAGCCCCAGCATTTT; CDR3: CASEGRGARSRENYSNQPQHF
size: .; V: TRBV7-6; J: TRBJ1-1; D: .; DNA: TGTGCCAGCAGCTTAGCCCCAGGGATGCACACTGAAGCTTTCTTT; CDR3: CASSLAPGMHTEAFF
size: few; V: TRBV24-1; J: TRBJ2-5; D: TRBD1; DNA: TGTGCCACCAGTGAGGGCCAGGGGGCTGAAGAGACCCAGTACTTC; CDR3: CATSEGQGAEETQYF
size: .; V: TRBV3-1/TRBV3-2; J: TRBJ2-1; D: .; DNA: TGTGCCAGCAGCCGGCGGGACAGCCTACTCAATGAGCAGTTCTTC; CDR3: CASSRRDSLLNEQFF
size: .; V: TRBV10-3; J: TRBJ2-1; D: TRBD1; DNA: TGTGCCATCAGTGAGTCGGAGTTGTCCAACAGGGGCAGGGTTGGGGGCAATGAGCAGTTCTTC; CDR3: CAISESELSNRGRVGGNEQFF
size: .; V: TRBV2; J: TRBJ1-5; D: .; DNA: TGTGCCAGCAGGGAGACAGGCCTAAGAAATCAGCCCCAGCATTTT; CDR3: CASRETGLRNQPQHF
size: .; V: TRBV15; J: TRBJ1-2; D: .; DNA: TGTGCCACCAGCCCGCGGGGTTCACAGACGAGATATGGCTACACCTTC; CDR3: CATSPRGSQTRYGYTF
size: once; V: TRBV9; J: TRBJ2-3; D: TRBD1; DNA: TGTGCCAGCAGCCCTGGGGGACAGGGTTTCACAGATACGCAGTATTTT; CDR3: CASSPGGQGFTDTQYF
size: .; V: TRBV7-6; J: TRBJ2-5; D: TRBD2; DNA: TGTGCCAGCAGCTTAGGCTCAAGCGGGGGGGCCAGAGAGACCCAGTACTTC; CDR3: CASSLGSSGGARETQYF